These 8 T cell receptor beta chains were sequenced from one sample in a study of OX40 agonist ivuxolimab in advanced cancers. Method: immunoSEQ multiplex PCR; TCRdb's copy keeps in-frame clones and lacks some. Seen here are just over 95,000 clones, about 85% observed once, and the top ten hold 3% to 4%. Sample: CD4+ or CD8+ T cells sorted from blood, taken in a trial of the OX40 agonist ivuxolimab. Receptors originate from an adult with an advanced solid tumor such as melanoma, head and neck, liver or kidney cancer.

This chain links TRBV29-1 with TRBJ1-5; tentatively, D is TRBD1 (5 bases). The CDR3 consists of 15 residues. CDR1 and CDR2 (germline): SQVTM, ANQGSEA. Trimming pared 8 bases from V and 0 bases from J, leaving 17 bases between. The CDR3 sequence: CSPGGGTISNQPQHF. CDR3 sequence (DNA): TGCAGCCCGGGGGGGGGAACCATTAGCAATCAGCCCCAGCATTTT.

The chain has TRBV6-6 and TRBJ2-4; D perhaps matches TRBD2 (5 bases). This CDR3 is built from 13 residues. V lost 2 bases, J lost 16 bases, and 18 bases lay in between. CDR1 and CDR2 (germline): MNHNY, SVGAGI (reference sequence). Here the CDR3 reads CASSYGPWMGEYF. CDR3 DNA: TGTGCCAGCAGTTACGGGCCATGGATGGGAGAATACTTC.

This clone was picked up a small number of times. The chain joins TRBV5-1 to TRBJ1-1, with D unresolved. The CDR3 spans 21 residues. Trimming stripped 5 bases from V and 1 base from J, with 33 bases between. Germline values: CDR1 SGHRS, CDR2 YFSETQ. The CDR3 here is CASSRPSAVNRRIRENTEAFF. The CDR3 coding sequence is TGCGCCAGCAGTCGACCCAGTGCCGTTAACAGACGAATCCGGGAGAACACTGAAGCTTTCTTT.

The chain combines TRBV6-5 with TRBJ2-5; tentative D call: TRBD2 (6 bases). Trimming shortened V by 11 bases and J by 2 bases, and 12 bases separated the two germline ends. The CDR3 spans 12 residues. Germline V gene data show CDR1 as MNHEY and CDR2 as SVGAGI. The CDR3 DNA reads as TGTGCCGCCCGGGGGTCTCAAGAGACCCAGTACTTC. Its translation: CAARGSQETQYF.

The chain joins TRBV5-1 to TRBJ2-1; 8 bases map to TRBD2. The CDR3 covers 15 residues. Per germline, CDR1 SGHRS and CDR2 YFSETQ. Trimming at V came to 7 bases and at J to 3 bases, leaving 9 bases not matched to a gene. DNA of the CDR3: TGCGCCAGCGCCGGGACTAGTTTTATCTACAATGAGCAGTTCTTC. Translation: CASAGTSFIYNEQFF.

The chain employs TRBV30 and TRBJ2-5, with D possibly matching TRBD2 (6 bases). Germline V gene sequence: CDR1 GTSNPN, CDR2 SVGIG (reference sequence). This CDR3 spans 13 amino acids. V lost 0 bases, J lost 5 bases, and 10 bases lay in between. The CDR3 region is CAWSVFRGETQYF. The CDR3 DNA reads as TGTGCCTGGAGTGTTTTCCGGGGGGAGACCCAGTACTTC.

This chain uses TRBV11-2 with TRBJ1-6; D is possibly TRBD1 (5 bases). This CDR3 contains 15 residues. CDR1 is SGHAT and CDR2 is FQNNGV in the germline V gene. The V gene lost 3 bases and the J gene lost 0 bases, with 6 bases spanning the gap. The CDR3 DNA is TGTGCCAGCAGCTTGAGGGGCTCCTATAATTCACCCCTCCACTTT. Protein sequence: CASSLRGSYNSPLHF.

This clone occurred once. The CDR3 DNA sequence: TGCGCCAGACAACCGGGGCCTATTGTAAGGCCCCAGCATTTT. Translation: CARQPGPIVRPQHF. This sequence joins TRBV10-1 and TRBJ1-5, with D tentatively TRBD1 (5 bases). The CDR3 totals 14 residues. In germline, CDR1 is WNHNN, CDR2 SYGVQD (reference sequence). V was shortened by 9 bases and J by 9 bases, with 21 bases between the two germline ends.